Only a few counts were recorded for the clone carrying this TCR beta chain. As yet, its antigen is unknown. Construction of the TCRbeta library involved unique molecular identifiers. One entry per CDR3 protein, called by TCRdb with MiXCR from the PCR reads. The table has about 280,000 distinct CDR3 sequences, approximately 10% seen once. This specimen belongs to a study of T-cell reconstitution after alpha-beta-depleted transplantation in children. Study-level results: Where some patients showed high TCRbeta diversity at day 60, it came from recipient T cells and thymic progenitors that had survived. Several hundred graft clones that had expanded were reportedly the source of alpha-beta T cells about two months after transplant.

The CDR3 extends over 14 amino acids. Germline loops: CDR1 SNHLY, CDR2 FYNNEI. V lost 1 base and J lost 8, with 12 bases in between. This clonotype originated in a male patient aged 2 to 9 who had a stem cell transplant for chronic granulomatous disease, so the T cells may come from the graft donor. This chain connects TRBV2 to TRBJ2-4; D is undetermined. Sample: peripheral blood, taken 180 days after TCRalphabeta/CD19-depleted stem cell transplant. The CDR3 DNA reads as TGTGCCAGCAGTGAAGACCGACCGACGGACATTCAGTACTTC. This translates into CASSEDRPTDIQYF. Full variable domain (rest looked up from reference TRBV2 and TRBJ2-4): EPEVTQTPSHQVTQMGQEVILRCVPISNHLYFYWYRQILGQKVEFLVSFYNNEISEKSEIFDDQFSVERPDGSNFTLKIRSTKLEDSAMYFCASSEDRPTDIQYFGAGTRLSVL.